This record covers a single TCR beta chain. Antigen specificity is unknown. This sample was included in a study of T cells in Graves' hyperthyroidism and ophthalmopathy. Study-wide results and caveats: In blood, most of the thyroid clonotypes expanded above 0.001 were also present. Prediction of ophthalmopathy progression came a median roughly 7.1 months pre-onset.

Amplified TCR beta CDR3 regions derived from RNA transcripts. An initial round of RT-PCR targeting the TCR CDR3 relied on the HTBI primer set. TCRdb ran MiXCR on the multiplex PCR reads and lists one entry per CDR3 protein. The sample yields fewer than 900,000 distinct CDR3 sequences, roughly 17% seen once. This CDR3 is built from 15 residues. V gave up 5 bases and J gave up 4 bases; unmatched junction bases: 6. In patients aged 18 to 65, hyperthyroidism was newly diagnosed, with duration under 2 months. Diagnoses were made from clinical symptoms, serum measures (thyroxine and TRAb), thyroid ultrasound and orbital computed tomography.

The chain carries TRBV12-3 or TRBV12-4 and TRBJ1-1; 11 positions agree with TRBD1. The source of this sequence is a man between 18 and 35 years old with Graves' hyperthyroidism. Sample: blood. The CDR3 region is CASSGTGGGSTEAFF. The CDR3 coding sequence is TGTGCCAGCAGTGGGACAGGGGGGGGTAGCACTGAAGCTTTCTTT.